The rows below give T cell receptor beta chains drawn from one sample of a study of CD4 T cells in relation to SARS-CoV-2 and coronaviruses. These receptors' antigens are unknown. Some clones are missing from TCRdb's copy, which holds only in-frame ones; the method was immunoSEQ multiplex PCR. This sample has around 25,000 clones; around four fifths occur once, and the top ten carry more than 15%. Material for sequencing was CD4+ T cells from PBMCs, cultured in vitro. These receptors came from a human donor in good health. Both conserved end residues are part of each CDR3. Each record gives: CDR3 DNA, CDR3 protein, clone size, V gene, D gene, J gene. D genes are given only for firm matches. Size is omitted from some rows. Given values are once, few, many or a class for expanded clones.

TGTGCCAGCAGTGATATCCCCTACGAGCAGTACTTC CASSDIPYEQYF . TRBV6-1 . TRBJ2-7
TGCAGCGGCGGGACAGGGGACAATGGCTACACCTTC CSGGTGDNGYTF . TRBV29-1 TRBD1 TRBJ1-2
TGTGCCAGCAGCCAAGAGGAACGGGAGCAGTTCTTC CASSQEEREQFF . TRBV3-1/TRBV3-2 . TRBJ2-1
TGTGCCAGCAAGACAGGCCCGTCTACCTACGAGCAGTACTTC CASKTGPSTYEQYF . TRBV27 . TRBJ2-7
TGTGCCAGCAGCCAAGCTGCCCCCTACGAGCAGTACTTC CASSQAAPYEQYF . TRBV3-1/TRBV3-2 . TRBJ2-7
TGTGCCAGCAGTTACTCGGTTAATGAAAAACTGTTTTTT CASSYSVNEKLFF few TRBV6-5 . TRBJ1-4
TGTGCCAGTACCGGCACTCTGCCTAACTCTGGGGCCAACGTCCTGACTTTC CASTGTLPNSGANVLTF few TRBV19 . TRBJ2-6
TGTGCCAGCAGTTGGGGAGGGCGGCAGACCCAGTACTTC CASSWGGRQTQYF . TRBV12-3/TRBV12-4 TRBD2 TRBJ2-5
TGTGCCAGCTCAGGACAGCTGATCTATGGCTACACCTTC CASSGQLIYGYTF . TRBV18 . TRBJ1-2
TGCGCCAGCAGCTTGGCAGGGACTAGCGCCAACAATGAGCAGTTCTTC CASSLAGTSANNEQFF . TRBV5-1 TRBD2 TRBJ2-1
TGCGCCAGCGGGTTAGGACTAGCGGGTGAGACCGGGGAGCTGTTTTTT CASGLGLAGETGELFF . TRBV5-1 TRBD2 TRBJ2-2
TGCAGTGCTAACACAGGGGACGAGCAGTACTTC CSANTGDEQYF . TRBV20-1 TRBD1 TRBJ2-7
TGCGCCAGCACACTTCATGCGGGAGGGTCGGGCGAGCAGTACTTC CASTLHAGGSGEQYF once TRBV5-1 TRBD2 TRBJ2-7
TGTGCCAGCAGCCAAGAAGGAGGGATCAGCGTGAACACTGAAGCTTTCTTT CASSQEGGISVNTEAFF . TRBV14 . TRBJ1-1
TGTGCCAGCAGGCCCACAGCCTCTTTACTAGACTACACCTTC CASRPTASLLDYTF once TRBV6-5 . TRBJ1-2
TGTGCCAGCAGAACGGGGACAACTGGAAACACCATATATTTT CASRTGTTGNTIYF . TRBV6-6 . TRBJ1-3
TGTGCCAGCAGCGTAGAACGTTTCACCGGGGAGCTGTTTTTT CASSVERFTGELFF . TRBV9 . TRBJ2-2
TGTGCCAGCAGCAGACAGGGACCGAACACTGAAGCTTTCTTT CASSRQGPNTEAFF . TRBV28 TRBD1 TRBJ1-1
TGCGCCAGCAGCTTGGAAGGCGGAGAGACCCAGTACTTC CASSLEGGETQYF . TRBV5-1 . TRBJ2-5
TGTGCCAGCAGCCAAGGTACTGAGACCCAGTACTTC CASSQGTETQYF . TRBV3-1/TRBV3-2 . TRBJ2-5
TGCGCCAGCAGCTATGCCGGGACAGGGAAACACGAGCAGTACTTC CASSYAGTGKHEQYF . TRBV5-1 TRBD1 TRBJ2-7
TGTGCTAGTGGTTTGGGGATCAGACAGGGAAGCTACGAGCAGTACTTC CASGLGIRQGSYEQYF . TRBV12-5 TRBD1 TRBJ2-7
TGTGCCATCAGTGAGAGGCAGGAAGCCTACGAGCAGTACTTC CAISERQEAYEQYF few TRBV10-3 . TRBJ2-7